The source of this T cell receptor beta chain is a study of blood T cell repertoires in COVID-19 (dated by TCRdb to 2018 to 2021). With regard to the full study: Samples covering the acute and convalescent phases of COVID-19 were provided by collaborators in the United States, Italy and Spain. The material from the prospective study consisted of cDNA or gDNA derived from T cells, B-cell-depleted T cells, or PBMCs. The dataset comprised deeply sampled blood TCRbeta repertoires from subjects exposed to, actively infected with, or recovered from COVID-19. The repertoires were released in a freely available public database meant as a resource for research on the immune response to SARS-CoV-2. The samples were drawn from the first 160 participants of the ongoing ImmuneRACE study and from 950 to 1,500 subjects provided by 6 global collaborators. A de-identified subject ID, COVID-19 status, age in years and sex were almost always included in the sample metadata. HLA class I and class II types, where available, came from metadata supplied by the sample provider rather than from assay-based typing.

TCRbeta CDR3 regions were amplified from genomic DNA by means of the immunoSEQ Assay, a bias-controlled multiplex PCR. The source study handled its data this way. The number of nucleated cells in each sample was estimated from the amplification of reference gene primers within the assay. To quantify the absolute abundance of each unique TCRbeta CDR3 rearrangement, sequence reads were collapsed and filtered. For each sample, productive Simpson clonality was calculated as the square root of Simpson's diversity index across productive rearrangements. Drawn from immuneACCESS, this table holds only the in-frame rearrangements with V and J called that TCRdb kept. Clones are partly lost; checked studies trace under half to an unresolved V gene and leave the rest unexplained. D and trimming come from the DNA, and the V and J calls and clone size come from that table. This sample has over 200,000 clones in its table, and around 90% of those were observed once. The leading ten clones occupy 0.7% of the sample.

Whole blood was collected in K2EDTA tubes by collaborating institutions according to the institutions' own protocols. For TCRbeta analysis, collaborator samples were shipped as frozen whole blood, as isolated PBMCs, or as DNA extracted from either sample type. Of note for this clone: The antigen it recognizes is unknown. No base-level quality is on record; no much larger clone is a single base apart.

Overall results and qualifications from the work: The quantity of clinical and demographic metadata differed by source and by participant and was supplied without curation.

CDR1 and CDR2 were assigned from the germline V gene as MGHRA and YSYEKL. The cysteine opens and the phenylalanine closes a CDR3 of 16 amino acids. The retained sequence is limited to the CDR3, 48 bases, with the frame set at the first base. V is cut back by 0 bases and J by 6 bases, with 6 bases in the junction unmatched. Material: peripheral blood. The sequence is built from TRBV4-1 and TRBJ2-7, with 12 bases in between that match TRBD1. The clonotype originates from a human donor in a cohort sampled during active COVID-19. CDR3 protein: CASSQDGGTGGVEQYF. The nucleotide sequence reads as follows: TGCGCCAGCAGCCAAGATGGCGGGACAGGGGGCGTCGAGCAGTACTTC.